The entry below describes one T cell receptor (beta chain). The antigen is unknown. RNA transcripts served as the template for amplifying TCR beta CDR3 regions. Using the HTBI primer set, a first-round RT-PCR was run on the TCR CDR3. TCRdb reprocessed the multiplex PCR reads with MiXCR, giving one entry per CDR3 protein. The sample comprises about 290,000 distinct CDR3 sequences, 10% to 15% of which are singletons, and almost 8% rests with the top ten. This entry comes from a study of T cells in Graves' hyperthyroidism and ophthalmopathy. Study-wide results and caveats: It was a median around seven months before onset that the model predicted ophthalmopathy.

Looked up from germline, CDR1 is GTSNPN and CDR2 is SVGIG (reference sequence). V gave up 5 bases and J gave up 0 bases; unmatched junction bases: 4. The CDR3 has 14 residues. The sequencing sample was made of blood. This receptor was taken from a woman aged 25 to 39 with Graves' hyperthyroidism that later progressed to Graves' ophthalmopathy. The chain uses TRBV30 and TRBJ2-1, with TRBD1 matching 7 bases. For the CDR3, the DNA is TGTGCCTGGGGGAGACAGGGCTCCTACAATGAGCAGTTCTTC. Translating gives CAWGRQGSYNEQFF.